This T cell receptor (beta chain) was profiled in a study of read filtering for tumor transcriptome and immune sequencing. Overall study context: Revised staging placed eight or nine patients in R-ISS I, about 15 in II, six or seven in III. Points from the study as a whole: Correlation between methods rose after single-read clonotypes were removed. Single-read clonotypes: about 81.9% of IR-seq clonotypes (approximately 4% of reads), 74.6% of RNA-seq clonotypes (nearly 45% of reads).

This clonotype was detected only a few times. What it binds is not known. From around 440 ng of RNA, a library with molecular barcoded alpha/delta and beta/gamma adaptors was made. Using its own MiXCR run on the reads, TCRdb lists one record per CDR3 protein. Seen here are roughly 68,000 distinct CDR3 sequences, 14% observed once, and the top ten hold 45%. This sequence was found in a donor at least 40 years old with multiple myeloma. The sequenced sample consisted of a population of CD138-negative cells sorted from bone marrow.

CDR3 in DNA: TGTGCCAGCTCACCACGGGGACAGGGCACTGAAGCTTTCTTT. Protein product: CASSPRGQGTEAFF. This chain connects TRBV18 to TRBJ1-1; the match to TRBD1 covers 9 bases. The CDR3 sequence is 14 residues long. The trim removed 1 base at V and 4 bases at J, leaving 1 base unmatched. CDR1 KGHSH and CDR2 LQKENI come from the germline V gene.